Below, 6 T cell receptor beta chains from the same sample are listed, as sequenced in a study of T cell responses to AZD1222 COVID-19 vaccine. Here immunoSEQ multiplex PCR was the method, and the copy in TCRdb shows in-frame clones only, minus some. In the table there are 150,000 to 200,000 clones, 88% of which are singletons. The sample consisted of peripheral blood, taken 28 days after the second AZD1222 dose. The receptors were gathered from an adult who received the AZD1222 COVID-19 vaccine.

The chain links TRBV5-1 to TRBJ2-2; 9 bases match TRBD1. This CDR3 region has 16 residues. Germline V gives CDR1 SGHRS, CDR2 YFSETQ. V lost 4 bases, J lost 1 base, and 5 bases stayed unmatched. This CDR3 reads CASSGRTGVNTGELFF. The CDR3 DNA reads TGCGCCAGCAGCGGCCGGACAGGGGTGAACACCGGGGAGCTGTTTTTT.

The CDR3 DNA reads TGTGCCAGCAGCGTAGGCAGGGGGAACTCTAATGAAAAACTGTTTTTT. This sequence encodes CASSVGRGNSNEKLFF. This chain links TRBV9 with TRBJ1-4; TRBD1 matches 7 bases. The trim removed 0 bases at V and 3 bases at J, leaving 5 bases unmatched. Germline lookup yields CDR1 SGDLS and CDR2 YYNGEE. CDR3 length equals 16 residues.

The chain recombines TRBV4-2 with TRBJ2-1, with 8 bases identical to TRBD2. Germline CDR1 and CDR2: LGHNA and YNFKEQ. Germline trimming cut 0 bases from V and 6 bases from J; bases unmatched to any gene: 7. The CDR3 has 16 residues. CDR3 DNA: TGTGCCAGCAGCCAAGATCTAGCGGGCACGGGCAATGAGCAGTTCTTC. Its translation is CASSQDLAGTGNEQFF.

The chain joins TRBV7-3 to TRBJ2-1; D remains unclear. Germline CDR1 and CDR2: SGHTA and FQGTGA. The V end lost 1 base, the J end lost 5 bases, and 3 bases lay between the germline ends. This CDR3 comprises 12 residues. Written as DNA, the CDR3 is TGTGCCAGCAGCTTAAGGGACAATGAGCAGTTCTTC. This translates into CASSLRDNEQFF.

V is TRBV30 and J is TRBJ2-5; D possibly uses TRBD1 or TRBD2 (5 bases each). This CDR3 contains 10 residues. Per germline, CDR1 GTSNPN and CDR2 SVGIG (reference sequence). V gave up 2 bases and J gave up 9 bases, with 7 bases separating them. The CDR3 DNA sequence: TGTGCCTGGAGTCGAGGGGCCCAGTACTTC. This translates into CAWSRGAQYF.

The chain combines TRBV2 with TRBJ1-2; the D is unclear. The CDR3 extends over 16 amino acids. V lost 1 base, J lost 0 bases, and 12 bases lay in between. In germline, CDR1 is SNHLY, CDR2 FYNNEI. CDR3 coding DNA: TGTGCCAGCAGTGAAGATTCACAGCGCTCTAACTATGGCTACACCTTC. Amino acid sequence: CASSEDSQRSNYGYTF.